The 19 T cell receptor beta chains reported below all come from one sample, sequenced in a study of identical twins (TCRdb year 2016). The protocol used for the library was 5' RACE. Instrument on record: Illumina HiSeq 2000. The raw public reads went through TCRdb reprocessing: fastp at Q25, MiXCR clone calling, in-frame beta chains kept. Every entry covers one CDR3 protein and lists the most common genes and DNA from its rows. The sample profile shows under 1 million distinct CDR3 sequences; over 9% of them were found once. The ten largest clonotypes hold around 1.5% of the sample. A further study also used this sample, focusing on yellow fever vaccine responses in identical twins.

Material: PBMCs. These receptors came from a woman under 30 in good health.

The chain is built from TRBV6-5 and TRBJ2-3; no clear D gene. The CDR3 consists of 16 residues. Trimming took off 0 bases at V and 1 base at J, with 11 bases between the two ends. The V gene's germline CDR1 is MNHEY and CDR2 SVGAGI. CDR3 sequence: CASSYSSPPGTDTQYF. The CDR3, as DNA: TGTGCCAGCAGTTACTCGAGCCCGCCAGGCACAGATACGCAGTATTTT.

This clonotype has only a few counts. This chain uses TRBV5-1 with TRBJ2-1; the D gene is possibly TRBD2 (6 bases). The CDR3 totals 15 residues. V shed 0 bases and J shed 4 bases, with 11 bases lying between them. CDR1 SGHRS and CDR2 YFSETQ come from the germline V gene. CDR3 sequence reads: CASSLGPGVYNEQFF. The CDR3 DNA reads TGCGCCAGCAGCTTGGGCCCGGGAGTTTACAATGAGCAGTTCTTC.

This clonotype was seen only a few times. The gene calls are TRBV6-1 and TRBJ2-3; tentatively, D is TRBD1 (5 bases). Deletions cut 2 bases from V and 4 bases from J, with 13 bases between. Germline CDR1 reads MNHNS; CDR2 reads SASEGT. The CDR3 is made up of 15 amino acids. This CDR3 is CASSEMGQAADTQYF. The CDR3 region has the DNA TGTGCCAGCAGTGAAATGGGGCAGGCGGCAGATACGCAGTATTTT.

The table lists this clonotype with a few counts. The V and J genes are TRBV18 and TRBJ2-3; D may be TRBD1 (6 bases). This CDR3 spans 14 amino acids. Germline values: CDR1 KGHSH, CDR2 LQKENI. The V end lost 2 bases, the J end lost 3 bases, and 9 bases lay between the germline ends. The CDR3 region is CASSPNRVTDTQYF. The CDR3 DNA reads TGTGCCAGCTCACCAAACAGGGTGACAGATACGCAGTATTTT. Looking up the rest from reference TRBV18 and TRBJ2-3 gives the full variable domain: NAGVMQNPRHLVRRRGQEARLRCSPMKGHSHVYWYRQLPEEGLKFMVYLQKENIIDESGMPKERFSAEFPKEGPSILRIQQVVRGDSAAYFCASSPNRVTDTQYFGPGTRLTVL.

This clonotype occurred many times. This chain joins TRBV28 and TRBJ1-5; the match to TRBD1 covers 7 bases. Germline V gene lookup returns CDR1 MDHEN and CDR2 SYDVKM. V was pared by 6 bases and J by 1 base, with 6 bases of the junction left unmatched. The CDR3 runs to 15 residues. CDR3 amino acids: CASSTDRLSNQPQHF. The CDR3 bases are TGTGCCAGCAGCACGGACAGGTTGAGCAATCAGCCCCAGCATTTT.

This clonotype has ten or more counts. The gene calls are TRBV12-3 or TRBV12-4 and TRBJ2-3; D remains unclear. This CDR3 is built from 15 residues. Deletions cut 7 bases from V and 0 bases from J, with 14 bases between. CDR3 sequence (DNA): TGTGCCAGCACCTCCGGCACCCCTAGCACAGATACGCAGTATTTT. Protein sequence: CASTSGTPSTDTQYF.

The table lists this clonotype with many counts. The chain is built from TRBV20-1 and TRBJ2-3; 11 positions match TRBD2. With 6 bases clipped from V and 4 bases from J, the junction kept 3 bases outside the gene matches. This CDR3 is built from 13 residues. CDR1 is DFQATT, CDR2 SNEGSKA, per germline (reference sequence). In DNA, the CDR3 is TGCAGTGCCCTTAGCGGGAGGGCAGATACGCAGTATTTT. It codes for CSALSGRADTQYF.

The rearrangement joins TRBV12-3 or TRBV12-4 to TRBJ1-1; unclear D gene. This CDR3 contains 14 residues. Trimming took 6 bases from V and 7 from J, leaving 18 bases between them. The CDR3 region is CASSHLSGPDEAFF. In DNA form, the CDR3 reads TGTGCCAGCAGCCACCTCTCAGGACCAGATGAAGCTTTCTTT.

The J gene is TRBJ2-1, the V gene TRBV3-1, with TRBD1 matching 7 bases. The CDR3 has 14 amino acids. V trimming: 3 bases; J trimming: 5 bases; junction bases outside the gene matches: 4. Per the germline V gene, CDR1 is LGHDT and CDR2 is YNNKEL (reference sequence). Here the CDR3 reads CASSHWDSDNEQFF. CDR3 coding DNA: TGTGCCAGCAGCCATTGGGACAGCGACAATGAGCAGTTCTTC.

The chain links TRBV2 to TRBJ2-7, with D maybe TRBD1 (6 bases). In germline, CDR1 is SNHLY, CDR2 FYNNEI. The ends were cut back, 8 bases at V and 0 bases at J, with 11 bases in the middle. CDR3 length: 13 residues. CDR3 DNA: TGTGCCAGCCGGCAGGGGAGCTCCTACGAGCAGTACGTC. It specifies CASRQGSSYEQYV.

The CDR3, as DNA: TGTGCCAGCAGCCTCCGCGGTGGACGGGGGGGCCAAAATACGCAGTATTTT. It yields the protein CASSLRGGRGGQNTQYF. The chain combines TRBV6-1 with TRBJ2-3, with TRBD2 identical over 8 bases. V gave up 6 bases and J gave up 7 bases; unmatched junction bases: 18. Per germline, CDR1 MNHNS and CDR2 SASEGT. This CDR3 contains 17 residues.

The chain has TRBV7-8 and TRBJ2-5, with a tentative D call TRBD1 (5 bases). Germline CDR1 reads SGHVS; CDR2 reads FQNEAQ. The CDR3 length is 17 residues. Trimming took 2 bases from V and 2 from J, leaving 18 bases between them. The CDR3 DNA reads TGTGCCAGCAGCTTATTATTAGGCCCACAGGTTCAAGAGACCCAGTACTTC. Protein sequence: CASSLLLGPQVQETQYF.

J is TRBJ1-6 and V is TRBV27; D might be TRBD1 (6 bases). The CDR3 extends over 17 amino acids. Germline V gene data show CDR1 as MNHEY and CDR2 as SMNVEV (reference sequence). Trimming pared 0 bases from V and 4 bases from J, leaving 13 bases between. The CDR3, as DNA: TGTGCCAGCAGTTTATCTCCCCCTAGGGGGTATAATTCACCCCTCCACTTT. Translation: CASSLSPPRGYNSPLHF.

This clonotype has just a few counts. The CDR3 DNA follows: TGCGCCAGCACCCCCCAGGTCGCGAACACCGGGGAGCTGTTTTTT. It encodes CASTPQVANTGELFF. This rearrangement joins TRBV5-1 to TRBJ2-2; D call uncertain. Per germline, CDR1 SGHRS and CDR2 YFSETQ. The V end lost 6 bases, the J end lost 0 bases, and 12 bases lay between the germline ends. The CDR3 has 15 residues.

This clonotype showed up just a few times. The chain employs TRBV15 and TRBJ2-7, with TRBD1 matching over 8 bases. The V gene end was trimmed by 1 base and the J gene end by 5 bases; junction bases not matched to a gene: 16. From germline, CDR1 is LNHNV and CDR2 YYDKDF (reference sequence). CDR3 size: 18 residues. CDR3 amino acids: CATSRGPQDRVRADEQYF. In nucleotides, the CDR3 is TGTGCCACCAGCAGAGGACCCCAGGACAGGGTCAGAGCGGACGAGCAGTACTTC.

The rearrangement joins TRBV27 to TRBJ2-1; D may be TRBD2 (5 bases). The CDR3 extends over 16 amino acids. Germline values: CDR1 MNHEY, CDR2 SMNVEV (reference sequence). The V end was cut by 7 bases, the J end by 9 bases, with 25 bases between. The CDR3 DNA reads TGTGCCAGCACCAGTGTGGGCGGGTTTGGGCGGACTGAGCAGTTCTTC. Translating gives CASTSVGGFGRTEQFF.

This clonotype was seen a few times. The chain links TRBV7-9 to TRBJ2-4, with D perhaps matching TRBD2 (6 bases). This CDR3 is 12 amino acids long. V lost 5 bases, J lost 9 bases, and 11 bases lay in between. The germline CDR1 and CDR2 sequences are SEHNR and FQNEAQ (reference sequence). This chain's CDR3 is CASSPDGGIQYF. CDR3 bases: TGTGCCAGCAGCCCGGACGGGGGCATTCAGTACTTC.

The gene calls are TRBV2 and TRBJ2-1, with D unclear. Germline loops: CDR1 SNHLY, CDR2 FYNNEI. The V end was cut by 3 bases, the J end by 3 bases, with 9 bases between. This CDR3 is built from 14 residues. Here the CDR3 DNA reads TGTGCCAGCAGTGAGTGGGCAGGCTACAATGAGCAGTTCTTC. The encoded protein is CASSEWAGYNEQFF.

The V call is TRBV19, the J call TRBJ2-1; D unresolved. Germline CDR1 and CDR2: LNHDA and SQIVND (reference sequence). V lost 5 bases to trimming and J lost 5 bases, with 19 bases between them. The CDR3 consists of 16 residues. The CDR3 DNA reads as TGTGCCAGTAGTCCCAACCCGGGCGGCGTGGACAATGAGCAGTTCTTC. Translating it yields CASSPNPGGVDNEQFF.